This T cell receptor beta chain was obtained from a study of monozygotic twins with inflammatory bowel disease. The germline CDR1 and CDR2 sequences are LNHNV and YYDKDF (reference sequence). The CDR3 length is 15 residues. TCRdb reanalyzed the 5' RACE reads and collapses them to one entry per CDR3 protein, without DNA. Its table lists a few hundred thousand distinct CDR3 sequences. This sequence was found in a human donor with ulcerative colitis or Crohn's disease, or a healthy co-twin of an affected twin (not recorded which). The specimen was blood. The rearrangement links TRBV15 to TRBJ2-1; TCRdb's D call, TRBD2, is unchecked because there is no DNA. This CDR3 is CATSRSGLVVNEQFF. Drawing the rest from reference TRBV15 and TRBJ2-1, the complete variable domain is DAMVIQNPRYQVTQFGKPVTLSCSQTLNHNVMYWYQQKSSQAPKLLFHYYDKDFNNEADTPDNFQSRRPNTSFCFLDIRSPGLGDTAMYLCATSRSGLVVNEQFFGPGTRLTVL.